These 12 T cell receptor beta chains were sequenced from one sample in a study of tumor-infiltrating lymphocytes in primary liver carcinoma. The study extracted blood RNA from unsorted whole blood and also extracted germline DNA. Constant-region priming of about 0.5 ug total RNA yielded TCR beta cDNA. Sequencing libraries for TCR beta derived from three nested multiplex PCR rounds that used slightly modified ARM-PCR. Each of the first two PCR rounds ran around 10 cycles with TRBV1-TRBV30 forward and C-beta reverse primers. MiXCR, run by TCRdb on the multiplex PCR reads, gives a single entry per CDR3 protein. The top ten clones hold over 15% of a sample with approximately 320,000 distinct CDR3 sequences, 50% to 60% of them seen once. Source material: peripheral blood. The receptor set was obtained from a woman aged 25 to 39 with primary liver carcinoma and hepatitis B virus infection.

This clonotype was counted only a few times. A read error may be the cause here, since a much bigger clone is one base away. The chain links TRBV11-2 to TRBJ1-1; 10 bases are shared with TRBD1. The CDR3 has 13 amino acids. In germline, CDR1 is SGHAT, CDR2 FQNNGV. The CDR3 nucleotides are TGTACCAGCAGCCGGGACAGGGGAGATCAAGCTTTCTTT. This codes for CTSSRDRGDQAFF.

This clonotype was seen a few times. The missing conserved phenylalanine or tryptophan at the end of this CDR3 makes a read error likely. The chain carries TRBV4-3 and TRBJ2-2, with 8 positions matching TRBD2. Germline V gene lookup returns CDR1 LGHNA and CDR2 YSLEER. The ends lost 3 bases at V and 4 bases at J; junction bases unmatched: 7. The CDR3 loop spans 16 amino acids. The CDR3 DNA reads as TGCGCCAGCAGCCAGGACGTCGGGACTAGCACCGGGGAGCTGTTTGTT. Encoded protein: CASSQDVGTSTGELFV.

Remarks on this clonotype: A much larger clone is a single base away; this may be a read error. The chain recombines TRBV29-1 with TRBJ2-5, with 8 positions matching TRBD1. The V gene end was trimmed by 4 bases and the J gene end by 5 bases; junction bases not matched to a gene: 15. Per germline, CDR1 SQVTM and CDR2 ANQGSEA. CDR3 length: 16 residues. CDR3 sequence: CSVGVFRRGRWETQYF. For the CDR3, the DNA is TGCAGCGTTGGAGTCTTCCGCAGGGGGCGATGGGAGACCCAGTACTTC.

This clonotype was picked up many times. The V gene is TRBV12-3 or TRBV12-4, the J gene TRBJ1-2; D unclear. Trimming stripped 4 bases from V and 0 bases from J, with 0 bases between. This CDR3 is 11 amino acids long. The CDR3 bases are TGTGCCAGCAGTTCTAACTATGGCTACACCTTC. Protein product: CASSSNYGYTF.

Of note for this clonotype: Germline is not matched at one junction end, which may reflect a read error. V is TRBV6-1 and J is TRBJ2-1; TRBD1 or TRBD2 may be the D gene (5 bases each). The CDR3 consists of 15 residues. Germline V gene lookup returns CDR1 MNHNS and CDR2 SASEGT. For the CDR3, the DNA is TGTACCAGCAGTGAAGGGACGGCCTCTGGACGGGTGCAGTTCTTC. Amino acids: CTSSEGTASGRVQFF.

This clonotype was detected only a few times. The chain carries TRBV30 and TRBJ2-7; D perhaps matches TRBD1 (5 bases). The V and J ends lost 2 bases and 5 bases respectively, with 13 bases between them. This CDR3 has 13 amino acids. Germline V gene sequence: CDR1 GTSNPN, CDR2 SVGIG (reference sequence). CDR3 protein: CAWSFKGVHEQYF. DNA for the CDR3: TGTGCCTGGAGTTTTAAAGGGGTGCACGAGCAGTACTTC.

DNA for the CDR3: TGTGCCAGCAGTTACGGCACAGTTACGAACACCGGGGAGCTGTTTTTT. Protein: CASSYGTVTNTGELFF. This chain links TRBV6-5 with TRBJ2-2, with D uncertain. CDR3 length equals 16 residues. V lost 2 bases and J 0 bases, leaving 10 bases between the germline ends. Germline values: CDR1 MNHEY, CDR2 SVGAGI.

This clonotype has a handful of counts. This chain uses TRBV6-6 with TRBJ1-3; D is unresolved. Deletions cut 2 bases from V and 2 bases from J, with 13 bases between. The CDR3 extends over 16 amino acids. Germline V CDR1 and CDR2: MNHNY, SVGAGI (reference sequence). In DNA, the CDR3 is TGTGCCAGCAGTTACCGAGTGGTTGGCCCTGGAAACACCATATATTTT. Its translation: CASSYRVVGPGNTIYF.

On this clonotype itself: As the CDR3 is not closed by the conserved phenylalanine or tryptophan, this likely results from a read error. This rearrangement joins TRBV11-1 to TRBJ2-7; D might be TRBD1 (5 bases). V lost 5 bases and J lost 1, with 15 bases in between. The CDR3 extends over 15 amino acids. CDR1 is SGHAT and CDR2 is FQDESV in the germline V gene (reference sequence). The CDR3, as DNA: TGTGCCAGCAGCGCCATCCTGGACACTTCCTACGAGCAGTACCTC. Amino acid sequence: CASSAILDTSYEQYL.

Details on this clonotype: The germline gene is not matched at one end of the junction; a read error may be the cause. This sequence joins TRBV11-3 and TRBJ2-1, with 12 bases fitting TRBD2. The germline V gene encodes CDR1 SGHNT and CDR2 YENEEA. The CDR3 sequence is 15 residues long. This chain's CDR3 is CASNSSGREYNEQLF. As DNA, the CDR3 is TGTGCCAGCAACTCTAGCGGGAGGGAGTACAATGAGCAGTTATTC.

This clonotype was detected many times. This sequence joins TRBV4-1 and TRBJ1-1, with D possibly TRBD1 on 6 matching bases. The ends were cut back, 4 bases at V and 1 base at J, with 7 bases in the middle. Germline V gene data show CDR1 as MGHRA and CDR2 as YSYEKL. The CDR3 is 13 amino acids. For the CDR3, the DNA is TGCGCCAGCAGCCTCAGGGGGAACACTGAAGCTTTCTTT. Its protein product is CASSLRGNTEAFF.

This clonotype was seen a few times. The chain carries TRBV5-1 and TRBJ1-5; TRBD1 aligns across 7 bases. CDR3 length: 15 amino acids. Germline trimming cut 0 bases from V and 0 bases from J; bases unmatched to any gene: 0. Germline CDR1 SGHRS, CDR2 YFSETQ. Written as DNA, the CDR3 is TGCGCCAGCAGCTTGGAGGGGGCTAGCAATCAGCCCCAGCATTTT. Amino acids: CASSLEGASNQPQHF. Based on the CDR3 plus reference TRBV5-1 and TRBJ1-5, the full variable domain is KAGVTQTPRYLIKTRGQQVTLSCSPISGHRSVSWYQQTPGQGLQFLFEYFSETQRNKGNFPGRFSGRQFSNSRSEMNVSTLELGDSALYLCASSLEGASNQPQHFGDGTRLSIL.